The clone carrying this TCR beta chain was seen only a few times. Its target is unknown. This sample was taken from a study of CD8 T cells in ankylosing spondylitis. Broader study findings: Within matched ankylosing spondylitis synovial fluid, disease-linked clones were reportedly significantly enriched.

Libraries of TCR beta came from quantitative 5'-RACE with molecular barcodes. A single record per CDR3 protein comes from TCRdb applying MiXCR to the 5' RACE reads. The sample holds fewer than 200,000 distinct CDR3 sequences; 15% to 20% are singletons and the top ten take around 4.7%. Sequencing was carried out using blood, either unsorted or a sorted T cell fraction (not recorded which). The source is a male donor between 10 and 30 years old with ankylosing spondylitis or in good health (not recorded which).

CDR3 amino acids: CSVVLVDTQYF. CDR3 DNA sequence: TGCAGCGTTGTATTAGTAGATACGCAGTATTTT. The chain has TRBV29-1 and TRBJ2-3; D unresolved. V was pared by 4 bases and J by 5 bases, with 7 bases between. The germline V gene encodes CDR1 SQVTM and CDR2 ANQGSEA. This CDR3 spans 11 amino acids.